This is a list of T cell receptor beta chains from one sample in a study of blood T cell repertoires in COVID-19. Assay used: immunoSEQ multiplex PCR; TCRdb lists only in-frame clones, some missing. In the table there are about 170,000 clones, approximately 90% of which are singletons. The sample was PBMCs or T cells enriched from blood (not recorded which). Every receptor here comes from a woman aged 18-30 years who had recovered from COVID-19. Both conserved end residues are part of each CDR3. A D gene is named only where the DNA matches it firmly. Only part of the rows carry a size: once, few, many, or a class if the clone is expanded.

v_gene	j_gene	d_gene	abundance	len	CDR3aa	CDR3nt
TRBV6-6	TRBJ1-5	-	-	12	CASSLPGEPQHF	TGTGCCAGCAGTTTGCCGGGGGAGCCCCAGCATTTT
TRBV2	TRBJ2-5	-	-	10	CASRSETQYF	TGTGCCAGCAGGTCGGAGACCCAGTACTTC
TRBV23-1	TRBJ2-4	-	once	15	CASQRYREGKNIQYF	TGCGCCAGCCAGAGGTACAGGGAGGGCAAAAACATTCAGTACTTC
TRBV19	TRBJ1-1	-	once	14	CASSMLPSGPEAFF	TGTGCCAGTAGTATGTTACCGAGCGGTCCTGAAGCTTTCTTT
TRBV7-3	TRBJ2-7	-	few	14	CASSPTGSEYEQYF	TGTGCCAGCAGCCCGACCGGGAGTGAGTACGAGCAGTACTTC
TRBV9	TRBJ1-1	TRBD1	-	15	CASSVGGGGGTEAFF	TGTGCCAGCAGCGTAGGAGGGGGCGGTGGCACTGAAGCTTTCTTT
TRBV28	TRBJ1-2	-	-	13	CASSLTTAYGYTF	TGTGCCAGCAGTTTAACGACAGCATATGGCTACACCTTC
TRBV15	TRBJ2-7	TRBD1	-	16	CATTTDSGQKAYEQYF	TGTGCCACCACAACGGACTCGGGACAGAAAGCCTACGAGCAGTACTTC
TRBV5-1	TRBJ1-3	TRBD1	-	16	CASSALDRASGNTIYF	TGCGCCAGCAGCGCCCTCGACAGGGCCTCTGGAAACACCATATATTTT
TRBV6-1	TRBJ2-5	TRBD2	few	14	CASSEGTSGLTQYF	TGTGCCAGCAGTGAAGGGACTAGCGGGCTAACCCAGTACTTC
TRBV6-2/TRBV6-3	TRBJ2-4	TRBD1	-	14	CASSSTGGKNIQYF	TGTGCCAGCAGTTCGACAGGGGGCAAAAACATTCAGTACTTC
TRBV30	TRBJ1-3	-	-	13	CAWSSGPGNTIYF	TGTGCCTGGAGTTCAGGCCCTGGAAACACCATATATTTT
TRBV6-5	TRBJ2-7	TRBD1	-	15	CASSYSPTGGTEQYF	TGTGCCAGCAGTTACTCTCCGACAGGGGGCACCGAGCAGTACTTC
TRBV28	TRBJ1-5	TRBD1	-	21	CASSLSRTGQPSSYSNQPQHF	TGTGCCAGCAGTTTATCTCGGACAGGCCAACCTTCGTCCTATAGCAATCAGCCCCAGCATTTT
TRBV12-3/TRBV12-4	TRBJ2-2	-	-	12	CASSSVTGELFF	TGTGCCAGCAGCTCTGTCACCGGGGAGCTGTTTTTT
TRBV7-6	TRBJ2-1	TRBD2	-	18	CASSLPSSSGRRSNEQFF	TGTGCCAGCAGCCTCCCCTCATCTAGCGGGAGGAGAAGCAATGAGCAGTTCTTC
TRBV5-4	TRBJ1-1	-	-	13	CATQEASGTEAFF	TGTGCCACGCAGGAGGCTAGTGGCACTGAAGCTTTCTTT
TRBV10-3	TRBJ1-3	-	-	14	CAISSGAGDATIYF	TGTGCCATCAGTTCCGGCGCAGGGGACGCCACCATATATTTT
TRBV5-4	TRBJ2-7	TRBD2	-	15	CASSPPGGGPYEQYF	TGTGCCAGCAGCCCCCCGGGGGGAGGCCCCTACGAGCAGTACTTC
TRBV19	TRBJ2-1	-	-	13	CASSIAPSGEQFF	TGTGCCAGTAGTATCGCCCCTTCGGGTGAGCAGTTCTTC
TRBV5-1	TRBJ2-3	-	-	15	CASSLGVGGTDTQYF	TGCGCCAGCAGCTTGGGCGTGGGCGGCACAGATACGCAGTATTTT
TRBV6-2/TRBV6-3	TRBJ2-7	-	-	13	CASSSDGGHRRYF	TGTGCCAGCAGTTCGGACGGTGGACATCGTCGGTACTTC
TRBV24-1	TRBJ2-3	TRBD1	-	15	CATSDLDRSTDTQYF	TGTGCCACCAGTGACTTGGACAGGAGCACAGATACGCAGTATTTT
TRBV6-1	TRBJ1-5	-	few	15	CASSDPRDSNQPQHF	TGTGCCAGCAGTGACCCGCGGGATAGCAATCAGCCCCAGCATTTT
TRBV2	TRBJ1-1	-	-	12	CASSESVGDAFF	TGTGCCAGCAGTGAATCGGTAGGGGATGCTTTCTTT
TRBV9	TRBJ2-3	-	-	16	CASSVEEADALDTQYF	TGTGCCAGCAGCGTAGAAGAAGCGGACGCCCTGGATACGCAGTATTTT
TRBV11-2	TRBJ1-1	-	-	14	CASSLLTGGTEAFF	TGTGCCAGCAGCCTCCTGACCGGAGGCACTGAAGCTTTCTTT
TRBV10-3	TRBJ1-1	-	-	13	CAISGSSGTEAFF	TGTGCCATCAGTGGGTCCTCGGGCACTGAAGCTTTCTTT
TRBV18	TRBJ2-7	TRBD2	-	16	CASSPRRTSGRYEQYF	TGTGCCAGCTCACCCCGACGGACTAGCGGGAGATACGAGCAGTACTTC
TRBV28	TRBJ2-7	-	-	13	CASSLWGAFEQYF	TGTGCCAGCAGTTTATGGGGGGCGTTCGAGCAGTACTTC
TRBV19	TRBJ2-2	TRBD2	-	14	CASKGAGATGELFF	TGTGCCAGTAAAGGGGCGGGAGCAACCGGGGAGCTGTTTTTT
TRBV3-1/TRBV3-2	TRBJ2-7	TRBD1	-	13	CASSRDRGYEQYF	TGTGCCAGCAGTAGAGACAGGGGCTACGAGCAGTACTTC
TRBV10-3	TRBJ2-1	-	-	16	CLRGMGANPSGSGQFF	TGTCTTCGGGGGATGGGCGCTAACCCGTCGGGAAGCGGGCAGTTCTTC
TRBV18	TRBJ1-5	TRBD1	-	15	CVSSPQGTGNQPQHF	TGTGTCAGCTCACCACAAGGGACAGGGAATCAGCCCCAGCATTTT
TRBV7-9	TRBJ2-1	TRBD1	-	15	CASSARQGPDNEQFF	TGTGCCAGCAGCGCCAGACAGGGTCCGGACAATGAGCAGTTCTTC
TRBV15	TRBJ2-7	-	-	13	CATSRSLGSKQYF	TGTGCCACCAGCAGATCGCTCGGGAGCAAGCAGTACTTC
TRBV4-1	TRBJ2-5	TRBD2	-	18	CASSQGSSGRPGGETQYF	TGCGCCAGCAGCCAAGGTTCTAGCGGGAGGCCCGGGGGGGAGACCCAGTACTTC
TRBV4-1	TRBJ1-6	-	once	15	CASSQAAGRDSPLHF	TGCGCCAGCAGCCAAGCTGCCGGGAGGGATTCACCCCTCCACTTT
TRBV21-1	TRBJ2-6	-	-	17	CASSKVAGDSGANVLTF	TGTGCCAGCAGCAAAGTTGCAGGGGATTCTGGGGCCAACGTCCTGACTTTC
TRBV3-1/TRBV3-2	TRBJ1-4	TRBD1	-	18	CASSPPGQGRPTNEKLFF	TGTGCCAGCAGCCCCCCGGGACAGGGGAGGCCAACTAATGAAAAACTGTTTTTT
TRBV19	TRBJ1-2	-	-	13	CASSIGRGQGYTF	TGTGCCAGTAGTATAGGGAGGGGTCAAGGCTACACCTTC
TRBV7-9	TRBJ1-2	-	-	15	CASSSHRAGEGGYTF	TGTGCCAGCAGCTCCCACCGGGCCGGGGAAGGGGGCTACACCTTC
TRBV11-2	TRBJ1-2	-	-	18	CASSSFRFRTAFNYGYTF	TGTGCCAGCAGCTCCTTTCGTTTTAGGACAGCGTTTAACTATGGCTACACCTTC
TRBV20-1	TRBJ2-3	-	-	11	CSASTGDTQYF	TGCAGTGCCTCAACGGGAGATACGCAGTATTTT
TRBV7-3	TRBJ1-1	-	-	17	CASSLMRLWDRGTEAFF	TGTGCCAGCAGCTTAATGAGGTTGTGGGATCGGGGCACTGAAGCTTTCTTT
TRBV6-5	TRBJ2-1	TRBD2	-	15	CASSNGLAGGSEQFF	TGTGCCAGCAGTAACGGACTAGCGGGTGGCTCTGAGCAGTTCTTC
TRBV6-4	TRBJ1-4	-	-	13	CATPTARGEKLFF	TGTGCCACCCCCACCGCCCGGGGTGAAAAACTGTTTTTT
TRBV19	TRBJ1-3	-	-	14	CASSIEGGTNTIYF	TGTGCCAGTAGTATCGAAGGGGGAACAAACACCATATATTTT
TRBV30	TRBJ2-3	TRBD1	once	14	CAWSQGDGTDTQYF	TGTGCCTGGAGCCAGGGGGATGGCACAGATACGCAGTATTTT
TRBV11-1	TRBJ1-2	-	-	14	CASSLAGTNYGYTF	TGTGCCAGCAGCTTGGCAGGGACTAACTATGGCTACACCTTC
TRBV6-2/TRBV6-3	TRBJ1-2	-	-	17	CASSQLEVGSRNYGYTF	TGTGCCAGCAGTCAACTCGAGGTTGGTTCTAGAAATTATGGCTACACCTTC
TRBV9	TRBJ2-7	-	few	15	CASSVLADSSYEQYF	TGTGCCAGCAGCGTACTAGCGGACAGCTCCTACGAGCAGTACTTC